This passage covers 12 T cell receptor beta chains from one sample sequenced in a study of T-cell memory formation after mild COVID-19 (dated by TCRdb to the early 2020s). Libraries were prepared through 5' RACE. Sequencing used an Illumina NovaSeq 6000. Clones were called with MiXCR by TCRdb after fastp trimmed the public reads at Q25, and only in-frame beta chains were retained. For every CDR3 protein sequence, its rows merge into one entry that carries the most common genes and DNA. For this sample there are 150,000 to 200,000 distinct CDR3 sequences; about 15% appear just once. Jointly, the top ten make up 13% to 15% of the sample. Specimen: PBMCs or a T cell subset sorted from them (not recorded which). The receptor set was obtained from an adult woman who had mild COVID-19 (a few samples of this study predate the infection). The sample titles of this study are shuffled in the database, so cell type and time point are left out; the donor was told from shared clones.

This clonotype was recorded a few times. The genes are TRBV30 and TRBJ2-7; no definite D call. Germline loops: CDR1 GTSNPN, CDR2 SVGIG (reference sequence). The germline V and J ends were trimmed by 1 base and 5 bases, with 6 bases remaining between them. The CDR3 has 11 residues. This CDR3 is CAWSAHDEQYF. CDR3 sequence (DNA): TGTGCCTGGAGTGCCCACGACGAGCAGTACTTC.

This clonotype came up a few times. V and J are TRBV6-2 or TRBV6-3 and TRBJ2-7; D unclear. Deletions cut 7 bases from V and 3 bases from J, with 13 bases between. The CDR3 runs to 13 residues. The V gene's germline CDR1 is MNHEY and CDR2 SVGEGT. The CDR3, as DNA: TGTGCCAGCAATTTTATGAAAGGCTACGAGCAGTACTTC. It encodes CASNFMKGYEQYF.

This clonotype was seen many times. The chain's CDR3 is CASSFGGSYNEQFF. The CDR3, as DNA: TGTGCCAGCAGCTTCGGGGGGTCTTACAATGAGCAGTTCTTC. The chain carries TRBV7-2 and TRBJ2-1; 7 positions agree with TRBD2. Germline V gene sequence: CDR1 SGHTA, CDR2 FQGNSA. J gave up 4 bases and V 3 bases, and 3 bases lay outside the gene matches. The CDR3 is 14 residues long.

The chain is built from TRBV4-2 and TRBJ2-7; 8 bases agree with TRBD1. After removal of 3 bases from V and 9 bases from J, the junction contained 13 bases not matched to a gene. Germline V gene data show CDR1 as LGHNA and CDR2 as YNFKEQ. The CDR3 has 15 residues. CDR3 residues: CASSHSLGQGGGQYF. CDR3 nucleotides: TGTGCCAGCAGCCACTCCCTCGGACAGGGCGGTGGGCAGTACTTC.

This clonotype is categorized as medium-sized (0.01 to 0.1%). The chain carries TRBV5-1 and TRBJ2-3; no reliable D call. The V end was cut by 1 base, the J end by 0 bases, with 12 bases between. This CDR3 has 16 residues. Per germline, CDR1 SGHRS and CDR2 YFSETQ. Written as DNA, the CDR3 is TGCGCCAGCAGCTTGTCGGGCCGTCCCAGCACAGATACGCAGTATTTT. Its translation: CASSLSGRPSTDTQYF.

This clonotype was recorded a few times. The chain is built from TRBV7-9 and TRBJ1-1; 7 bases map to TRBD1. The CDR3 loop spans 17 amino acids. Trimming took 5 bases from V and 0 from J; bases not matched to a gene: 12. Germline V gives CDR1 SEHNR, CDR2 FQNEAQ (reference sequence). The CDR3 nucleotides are TGTGCCAGCAGCCAGTCACCCTTGGACAGGATGAACACTGAAGCTTTCTTT. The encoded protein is CASSQSPLDRMNTEAFF.

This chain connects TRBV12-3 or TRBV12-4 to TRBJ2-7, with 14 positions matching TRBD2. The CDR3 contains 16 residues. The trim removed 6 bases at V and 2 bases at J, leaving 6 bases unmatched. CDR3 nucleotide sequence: TGTGCCAGCAGGCGGCCGGGACTAGCGGGAGCCTACGAGCAGTACTTC. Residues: CASRRPGLAGAYEQYF.

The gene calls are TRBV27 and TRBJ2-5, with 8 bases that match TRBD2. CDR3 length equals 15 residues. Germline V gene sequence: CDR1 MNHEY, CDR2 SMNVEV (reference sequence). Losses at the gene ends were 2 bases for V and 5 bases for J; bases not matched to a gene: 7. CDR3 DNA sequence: TGTGCCAGCAGTTTACGCGGGACTAGAGGGGAGACCCAGTACTTC. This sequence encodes CASSLRGTRGETQYF.

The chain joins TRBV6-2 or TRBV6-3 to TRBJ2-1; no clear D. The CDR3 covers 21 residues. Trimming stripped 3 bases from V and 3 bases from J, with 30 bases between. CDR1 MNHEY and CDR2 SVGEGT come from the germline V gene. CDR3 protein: CASSYSNLDPNIRRGYNEQFF. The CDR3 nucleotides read TGTGCCAGCAGTTATTCCAATCTTGACCCCAATATCCGCCGAGGCTACAATGAGCAGTTCTTC.

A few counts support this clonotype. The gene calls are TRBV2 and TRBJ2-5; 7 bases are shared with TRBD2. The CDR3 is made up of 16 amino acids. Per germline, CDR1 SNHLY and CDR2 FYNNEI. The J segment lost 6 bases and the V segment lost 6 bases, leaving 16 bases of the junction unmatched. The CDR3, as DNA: TGTGCCAGCAGGCAGAGTCTGTCAACTAGCGAGAAGACCCAGTACTTC. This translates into CASRQSLSTSEKTQYF.

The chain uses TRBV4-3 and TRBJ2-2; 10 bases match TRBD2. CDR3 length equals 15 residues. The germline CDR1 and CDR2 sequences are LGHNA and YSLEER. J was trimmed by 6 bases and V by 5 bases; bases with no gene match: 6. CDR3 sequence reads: CASSLTSGVSGELFF. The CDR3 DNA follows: TGCGCCAGCAGCTTAACTAGCGGGGTATCCGGGGAGCTGTTTTTT.

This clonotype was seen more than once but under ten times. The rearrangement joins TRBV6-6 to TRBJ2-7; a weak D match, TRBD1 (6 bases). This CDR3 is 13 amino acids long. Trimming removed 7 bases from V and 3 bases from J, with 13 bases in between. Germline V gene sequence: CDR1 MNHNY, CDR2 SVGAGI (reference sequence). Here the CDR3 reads CASTTGIHYEQYF. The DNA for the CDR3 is TGTGCCAGCACTACAGGGATCCACTACGAGCAGTACTTC.